The clone carrying this TCR beta chain was counted once. This entry is derived from a study of CD8+ T cells in alopecia areata. Investigators isolated RNA and reverse transcribed it into cDNA to act as the sequencing template. Measured with immunoSEQ multiplex PCR; TCRdb has only the in-frame clones, and not every one. The sample contains 85,000 to 95,000 clones, just over 70% of which appear only once. Treatment denoted: oral pan-JAK inhibitor, 5-10 mg twice daily. Separation by sorting yielded CD4+ and CD8+ T cells from PBMCs. This specimen was CD8+ T cells sorted from blood, taken at approximately week 44, from a patient treated with tofacitinib. This receptor was obtained from a human donor with alopecia areata.

CDR3 sequence: CASSRGGTGDGEAFF. CDR3 nucleotides: TGCGCCAGCAGCCGAGGGGGGACAGGGGATGGTGAAGCTTTCTTT. This rearrangement joins TRBV4-3 to TRBJ1-1; TRBD1 agrees at 10 bases. CDR3 length: 15 amino acids. V was clipped by 4 bases and J by 7 bases; unmatched bases: 9. CDR1 and CDR2 (germline): LGHNA, YSLEER.